The present T cell receptor (beta chain) was sequenced within a study of CD8 T cells in ankylosing spondylitis. Study outcomes and limitations: Several of the motif variants were reported before in synovial fluid and blood from reactive arthritis. Characteristic of ankylosing spondylitis blood, it appeared, was a TCR beta motif comprising roughly 8 highly homologous variants.

With V trimmed by 4 bases and J by 5 bases, 10 bases remained unmatched. The length of the CDR3 is 16 residues. CDR1 and CDR2 (germline): LGHDT, YNNKEL (reference sequence). TCRdb re-derived calls from the 5' RACE reads in MiXCR, one entry per CDR3 protein. The sample consists of about 390,000 distinct CDR3 sequences, 20% to 25% of them appearing once. As concerns this clonotype: Antigen specificity is unknown.

The chain recombines TRBV3-1 with TRBJ2-1, with 8 bases fitting TRBD2. The sequencing sample was made of blood, either unsorted or a sorted T cell fraction (not recorded which). This clonotype originated in a male donor with ankylosing spondylitis. This chain's CDR3 is CASSLFGTRGDNEQFF. The CDR3, as DNA: TGTGCCAGCAGCCTCTTCGGGACTAGAGGCGACAATGAGCAGTTCTTC.